This is a list of T cell receptor beta chains from one sample in a study of OX40 agonist ivuxolimab in advanced cancers. The protocol was immunoSEQ multiplex PCR, while the TCRdb copy is restricted to in-frame clones and leaves out a portion. The data show about 75,000 clones, roughly 86% seen once. The sequenced sample was CD4+ or CD8+ T cells sorted from blood, obtained in a trial of the OX40 agonist ivuxolimab. These receptors all stem from an adult with an advanced solid tumor such as melanoma, head and neck, liver or kidney cancer. CDR3s include the opening cysteine and the closing phenylalanine or tryptophan. A D gene is named only where the DNA matches it firmly. Rows may omit the clone size; those that give it use once, few, many or a size class.

D gene	J gene	clone size	V gene	CDR3 DNA	CDR3 protein
NA	TRBJ1-5	NA	TRBV28	TGTGCCAGCAGCAAGAGGCAGGGACGAAATCAGCCCCAGCATTTT	CASSKRQGRNQPQHF
NA	TRBJ2-5	NA	TRBV7-9	TGTGCCAGCAGCTTCATGGGAGGACAAGAGACCCAGTACTTC	CASSFMGGQETQYF
NA	TRBJ1-1	NA	TRBV6-6	TGTGCCAGCAGTTACTCGGGGGGTCAAGCTTTCTTT	CASSYSGGQAFF
NA	TRBJ1-4	NA	TRBV19	TGTGCCAGTAGTTCGTTAACCGTCGGGGGTGAAAAACTGTTTTTT	CASSSLTVGGEKLFF
NA	TRBJ1-4	once	TRBV9	TGTGCCAGCAGCGTAGGTCGCGGAATCCTTGAAAAACTGTTTTTT	CASSVGRGILEKLFF
TRBD1	TRBJ2-3	few	TRBV7-9	TGTGCCAGCAGCTTGACAGGGGCCCTCACAGATACGCAGTATTTT	CASSLTGALTDTQYF
NA	TRBJ2-1	NA	TRBV19	TGTGCCAGTAGTATGGACGCTGAGCAGTTCTTC	CASSMDAEQFF
TRBD1	TRBJ1-2	once	TRBV5-5	TGTGCCAGCAGCTTGGTCGGTAGGGGGCGTGAGGATGGCTACACCTTC	CASSLVGRGREDGYTF
NA	TRBJ2-2	few	TRBV5-1	TGCGCCAGCAGCACCACAGGCACCGGGGAGCTGTTTTTT	CASSTTGTGELFF
TRBD1	TRBJ2-7	NA	TRBV7-8	TGTGCCAGCAGCAGAGCAGGGGGCGAGCAGTACTTC	CASSRAGGEQYF
NA	TRBJ1-1	NA	TRBV5-4	TGTGCCAGCAGCCAGGGGCTTTTGGCTGAAGCTTTCTTT	CASSQGLLAEAFF
NA	TRBJ2-1	NA	TRBV28	TGTGCCAGCAACCAAAGGCAGGCTGAGCAGTTCTTC	CASNQRQAEQFF